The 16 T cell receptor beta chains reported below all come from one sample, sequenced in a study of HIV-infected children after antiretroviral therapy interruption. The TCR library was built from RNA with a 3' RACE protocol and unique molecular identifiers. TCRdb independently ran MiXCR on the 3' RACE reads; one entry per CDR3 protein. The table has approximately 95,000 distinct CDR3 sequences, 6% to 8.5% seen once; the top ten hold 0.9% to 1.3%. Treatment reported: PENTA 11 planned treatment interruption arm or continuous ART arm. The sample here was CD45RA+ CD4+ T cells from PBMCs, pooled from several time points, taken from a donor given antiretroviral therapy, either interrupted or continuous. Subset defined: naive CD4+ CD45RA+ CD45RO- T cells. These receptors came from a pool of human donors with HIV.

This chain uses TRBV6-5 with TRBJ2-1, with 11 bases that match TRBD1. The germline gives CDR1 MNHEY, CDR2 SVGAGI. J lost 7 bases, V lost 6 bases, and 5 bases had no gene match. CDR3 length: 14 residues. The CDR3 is CASRGQGGGNEQFF. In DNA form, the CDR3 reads TGTGCCAGCAGGGGACAGGGGGGCGGGAATGAGCAGTTCTTC.

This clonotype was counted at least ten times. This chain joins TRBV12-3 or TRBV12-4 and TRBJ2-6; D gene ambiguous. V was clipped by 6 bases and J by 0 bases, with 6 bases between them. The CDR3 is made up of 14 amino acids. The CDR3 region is CASRQSSGANVLTF. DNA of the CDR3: TGTGCCAGCAGACAAAGCTCTGGGGCCAACGTCCTGACTTTC.

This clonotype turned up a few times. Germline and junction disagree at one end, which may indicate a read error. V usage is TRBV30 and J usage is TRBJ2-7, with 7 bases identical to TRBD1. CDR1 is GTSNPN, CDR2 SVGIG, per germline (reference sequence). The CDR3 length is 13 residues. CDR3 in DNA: TGTGCCTGGAGTTCACCGGTCCGGGACAGACATGCCTTC. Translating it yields CAWSSPVRDRHAF.

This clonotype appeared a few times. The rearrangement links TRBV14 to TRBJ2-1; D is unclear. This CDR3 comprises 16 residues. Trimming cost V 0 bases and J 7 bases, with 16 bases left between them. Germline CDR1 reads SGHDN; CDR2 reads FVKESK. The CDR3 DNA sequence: TGTGCCAGCAGCCAAGAAGGTCCACTCTGGGCGAATGAGCAGTTCTTC. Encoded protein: CASSQEGPLWANEQFF.

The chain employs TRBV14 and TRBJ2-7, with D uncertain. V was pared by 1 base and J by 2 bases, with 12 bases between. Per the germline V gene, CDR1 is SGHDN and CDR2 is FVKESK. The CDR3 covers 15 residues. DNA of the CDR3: TGTGCCAGCAGCCAAGCCCTCGGCATCACCTACGAGCAGTACTTC. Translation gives CASSQALGITYEQYF.

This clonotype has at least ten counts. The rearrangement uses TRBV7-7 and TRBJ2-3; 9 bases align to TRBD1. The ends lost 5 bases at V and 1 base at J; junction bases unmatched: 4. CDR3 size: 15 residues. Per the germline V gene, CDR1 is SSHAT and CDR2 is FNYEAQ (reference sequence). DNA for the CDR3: TGTGCCAGCAGCCGGGGACAGGGTGGCACAGATACGCAGTATTTT. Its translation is CASSRGQGGTDTQYF.

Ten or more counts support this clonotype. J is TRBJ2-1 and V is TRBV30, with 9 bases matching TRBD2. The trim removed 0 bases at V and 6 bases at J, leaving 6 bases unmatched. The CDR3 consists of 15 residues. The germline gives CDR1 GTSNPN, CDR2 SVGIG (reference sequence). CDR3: CAWSVLAGGSNEQFF. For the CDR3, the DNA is TGTGCCTGGAGTGTACTCGCGGGAGGGAGCAATGAGCAGTTCTTC. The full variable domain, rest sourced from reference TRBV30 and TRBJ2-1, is SQTIHQWPATLVQPVGSPLSLECTVEGTSNPNLYWYRQAAGRGLQLLFYSVGIGQISSEVPQNLSASRPQDRQFILSSKKLLLSDSGFYLCAWSVLAGGSNEQFFGPGTRLTVL.

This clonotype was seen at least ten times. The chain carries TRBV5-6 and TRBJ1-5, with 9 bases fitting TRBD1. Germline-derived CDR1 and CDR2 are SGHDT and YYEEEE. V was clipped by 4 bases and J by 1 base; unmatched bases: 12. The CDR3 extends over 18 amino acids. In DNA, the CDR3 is TGTGCCAGCAGCAAAATACGGGACAGGGATGAGAGCAATCAGCCCCAGCATTTT. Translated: CASSKIRDRDESNQPQHF.

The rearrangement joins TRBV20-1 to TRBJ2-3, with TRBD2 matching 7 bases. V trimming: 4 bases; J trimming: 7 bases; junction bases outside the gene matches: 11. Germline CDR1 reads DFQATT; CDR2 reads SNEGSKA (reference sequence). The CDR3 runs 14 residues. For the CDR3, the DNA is TGCAGTGCTACCTCCGGGACTACCTTGTATACGCAGTATTTT. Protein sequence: CSATSGTTLYTQYF.

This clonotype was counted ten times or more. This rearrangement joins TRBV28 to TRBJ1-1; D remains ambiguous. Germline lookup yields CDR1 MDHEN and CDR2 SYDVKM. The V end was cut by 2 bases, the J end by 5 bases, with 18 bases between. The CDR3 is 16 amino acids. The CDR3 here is CASSLSVGPSRTEAFF. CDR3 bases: TGTGCCAGCAGTTTAAGCGTGGGCCCCAGTAGGACTGAAGCTTTCTTT.

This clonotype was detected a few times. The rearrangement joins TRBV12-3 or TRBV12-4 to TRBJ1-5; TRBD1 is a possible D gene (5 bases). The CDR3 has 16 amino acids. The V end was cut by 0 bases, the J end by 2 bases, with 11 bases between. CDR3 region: CASSLARAGRNQPQHF. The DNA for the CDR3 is TGTGCCAGCAGTTTAGCGCGTGCAGGGCGCAATCAGCCCCAGCATTTT.

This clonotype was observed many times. CDR3 amino acids: CASSQYAGDEQYF. The CDR3 nucleotides read TGCGCCAGCAGCCAATATGCAGGGGACGAGCAGTACTTC. The chain links TRBV4-1 to TRBJ2-7; tentative D call: TRBD1 (6 bases). This CDR3 comprises 13 residues. Trimming left V 2 bases short and J 5 bases short, with 10 bases between. Germline loops: CDR1 MGHRA, CDR2 YSYEKL.

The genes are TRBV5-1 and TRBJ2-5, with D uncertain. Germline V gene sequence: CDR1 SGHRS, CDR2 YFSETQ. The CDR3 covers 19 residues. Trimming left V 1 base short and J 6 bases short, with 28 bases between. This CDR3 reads CASSLFLLSRETKLQTQYF. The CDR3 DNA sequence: TGCGCCAGCAGCTTGTTTTTGTTAAGTAGGGAAACGAAGCTACAGACCCAGTACTTC. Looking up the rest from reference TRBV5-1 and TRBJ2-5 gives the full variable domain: KAGVTQTPRYLIKTRGQQVTLSCSPISGHRSVSWYQQTPGQGLQFLFEYFSETQRNKGNFPGRFSGRQFSNSRSEMNVSTLELGDSALYLCASSLFLLSRETKLQTQYFGPGTRLLVL.

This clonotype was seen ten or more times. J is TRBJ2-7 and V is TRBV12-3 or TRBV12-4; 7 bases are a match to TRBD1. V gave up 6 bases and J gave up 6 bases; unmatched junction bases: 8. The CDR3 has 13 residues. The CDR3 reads CASRRQGGGEQYF. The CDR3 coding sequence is TGTGCCAGCAGACGACAGGGTGGCGGCGAGCAGTACTTC.

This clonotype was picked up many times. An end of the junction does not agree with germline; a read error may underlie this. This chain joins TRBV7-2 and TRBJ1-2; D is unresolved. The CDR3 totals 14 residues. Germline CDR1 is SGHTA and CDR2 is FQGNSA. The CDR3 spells CATSRMVGYSGYTF. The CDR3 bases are TGTGCCACCAGCCGCATGGTGGGGTACAGTGGCTACACCTTC. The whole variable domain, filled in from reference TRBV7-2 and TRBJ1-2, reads GAGVSQSPSNKVTEKGKDVELRCDPISGHTALYWYRQSLGQGLEFLIYFQGNSAPDKSGLPSDRFSAERTGGSVSTLTIQRTQQEDSAVYLCATSRMVGYSGYTFGSGTRLTVV.

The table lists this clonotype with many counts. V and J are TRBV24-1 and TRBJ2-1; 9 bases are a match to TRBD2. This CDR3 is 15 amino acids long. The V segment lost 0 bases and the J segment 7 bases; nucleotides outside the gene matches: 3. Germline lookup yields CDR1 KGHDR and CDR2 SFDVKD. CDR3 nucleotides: TGTGCCACCAGTGATTTGGTAGCGGGGGTGAATGAGCAGTTCTTC. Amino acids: CATSDLVAGVNEQFF.